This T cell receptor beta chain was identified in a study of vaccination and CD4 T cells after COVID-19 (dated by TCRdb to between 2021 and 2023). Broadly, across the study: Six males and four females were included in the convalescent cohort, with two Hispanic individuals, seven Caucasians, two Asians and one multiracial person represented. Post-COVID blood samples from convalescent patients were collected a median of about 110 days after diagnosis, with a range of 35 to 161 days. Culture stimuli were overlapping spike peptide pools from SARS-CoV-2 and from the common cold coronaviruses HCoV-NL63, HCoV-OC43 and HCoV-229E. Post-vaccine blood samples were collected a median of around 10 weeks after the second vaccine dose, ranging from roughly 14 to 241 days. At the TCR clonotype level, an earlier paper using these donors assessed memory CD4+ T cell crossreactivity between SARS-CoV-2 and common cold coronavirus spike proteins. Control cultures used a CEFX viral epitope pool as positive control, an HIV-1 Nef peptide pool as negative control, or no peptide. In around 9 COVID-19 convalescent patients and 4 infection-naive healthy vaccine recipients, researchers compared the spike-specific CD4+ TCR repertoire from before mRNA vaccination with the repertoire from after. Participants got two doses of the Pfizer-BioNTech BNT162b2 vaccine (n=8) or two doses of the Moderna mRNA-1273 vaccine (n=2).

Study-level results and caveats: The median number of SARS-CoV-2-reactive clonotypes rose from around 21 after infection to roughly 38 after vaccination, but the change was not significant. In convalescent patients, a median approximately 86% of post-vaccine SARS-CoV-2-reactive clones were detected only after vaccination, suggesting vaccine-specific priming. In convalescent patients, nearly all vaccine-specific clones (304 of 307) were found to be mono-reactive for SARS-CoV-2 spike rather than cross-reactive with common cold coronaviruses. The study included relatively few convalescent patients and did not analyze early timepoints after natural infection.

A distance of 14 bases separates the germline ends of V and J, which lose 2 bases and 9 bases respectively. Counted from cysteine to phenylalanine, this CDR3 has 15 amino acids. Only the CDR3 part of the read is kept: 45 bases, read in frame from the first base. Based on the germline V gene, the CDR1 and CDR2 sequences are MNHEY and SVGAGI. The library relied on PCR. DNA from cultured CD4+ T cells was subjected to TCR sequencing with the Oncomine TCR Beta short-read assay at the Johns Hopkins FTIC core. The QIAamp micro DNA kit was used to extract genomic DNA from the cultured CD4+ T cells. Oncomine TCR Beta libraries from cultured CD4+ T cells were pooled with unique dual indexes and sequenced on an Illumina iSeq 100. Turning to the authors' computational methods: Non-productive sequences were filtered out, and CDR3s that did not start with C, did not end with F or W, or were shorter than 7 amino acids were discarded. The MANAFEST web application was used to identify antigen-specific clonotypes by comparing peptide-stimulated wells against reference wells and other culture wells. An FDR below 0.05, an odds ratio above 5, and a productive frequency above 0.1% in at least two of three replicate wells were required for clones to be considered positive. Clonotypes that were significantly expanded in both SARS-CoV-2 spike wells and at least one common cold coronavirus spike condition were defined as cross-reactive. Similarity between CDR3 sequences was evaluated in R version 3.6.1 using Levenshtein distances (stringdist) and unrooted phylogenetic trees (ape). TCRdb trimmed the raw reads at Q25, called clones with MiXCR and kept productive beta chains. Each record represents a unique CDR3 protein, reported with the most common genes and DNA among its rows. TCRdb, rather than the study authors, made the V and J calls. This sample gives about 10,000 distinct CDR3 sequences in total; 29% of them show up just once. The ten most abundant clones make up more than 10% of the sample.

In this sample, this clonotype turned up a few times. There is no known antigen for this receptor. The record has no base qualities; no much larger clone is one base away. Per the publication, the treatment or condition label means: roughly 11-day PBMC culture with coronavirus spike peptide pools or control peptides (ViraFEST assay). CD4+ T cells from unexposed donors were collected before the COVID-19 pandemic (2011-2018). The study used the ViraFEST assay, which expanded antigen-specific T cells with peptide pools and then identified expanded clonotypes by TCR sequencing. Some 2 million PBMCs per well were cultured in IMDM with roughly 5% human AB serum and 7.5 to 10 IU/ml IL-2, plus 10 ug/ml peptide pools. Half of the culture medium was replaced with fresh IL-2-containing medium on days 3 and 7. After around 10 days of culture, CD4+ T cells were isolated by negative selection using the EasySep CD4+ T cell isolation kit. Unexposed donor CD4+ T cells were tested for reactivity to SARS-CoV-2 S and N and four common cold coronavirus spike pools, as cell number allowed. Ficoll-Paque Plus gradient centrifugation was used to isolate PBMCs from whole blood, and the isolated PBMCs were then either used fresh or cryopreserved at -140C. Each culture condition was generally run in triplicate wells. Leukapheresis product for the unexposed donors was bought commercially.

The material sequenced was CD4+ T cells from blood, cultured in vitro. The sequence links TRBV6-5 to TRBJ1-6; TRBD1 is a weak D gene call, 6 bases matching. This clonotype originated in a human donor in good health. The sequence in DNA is TGTGCCAGCAGTTACGGGGGGGGGCTAGGTTCACCCCTCCACTTT. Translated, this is CASSYGGGLGSPLHF.